A selection of T cell receptor beta chains follows, all from one sample in a study of sequential checkpoint blockade in melanoma. The method was immunoSEQ multiplex PCR; TCRdb's version includes in-frame clones alone and lacks a portion of them. The sample lists tens of thousands of clones; roughly nine tenths were seen once. The sequencing here drew on CD8+ T cells sorted from blood (inferred from file names), taken from a patient given nivolumab and ipilimumab in sequence. The receptors here all came from a human donor with melanoma. Each CDR3 is given with its conserved first and last residue. Fields, in order: J gene, CDR3 length, D gene, clone size, V gene, CDR3 protein, CDR3 DNA. The D gene is left open where the match is weak. Size is stated for part of the rows, as once, few or many counts, or as a class when the clone is expanded.

>TRBJ2-2|12|-|-|TRBV25-1
CAIGRYTGELFF
TGTGCCATTGGCAGATACACCGGGGAGCTGTTTTTT
>TRBJ1-6|15|-|-|TRBV13
CASSLGGGRGSPLHF
TGTGCCAGCAGCTTAGGAGGGGGTAGGGGCTCACCCCTCCACTTT
>TRBJ1-2|14|TRBD1|once|TRBV6-5
CASSYGAGGYGYTF
TGTGCCAGCAGTTACGGGGCAGGGGGCTATGGCTACACCTTC
>TRBJ1-6|15|TRBD1|-|TRBV14
CASSRSGQNNSPLHF
TGTGCCAGCAGCCGCTCGGGACAGAATAATTCACCCCTCCACTTT
>TRBJ2-7|18|TRBD2|-|TRBV28
CASSFSPETSGKSYEQYF
TGTGCCAGCAGTTTTAGTCCGGAGACTAGCGGTAAATCCTACGAGCAGTACTTC
>TRBJ1-2|11|-|-|TRBV9
CASTGHGGYTF
TGTGCCAGCACCGGACACGGGGGCTACACCTTC
>TRBJ2-7|13|-|-|TRBV7-8
CASSLAPLYEQYF
TGTGCCAGCAGCTTAGCACCCCTCTACGAGCAGTACTTC
>TRBJ2-7|14|TRBD2|-|TRBV7-8
CASRPGLAGYEQYF
TGTGCCAGCCGACCTGGGCTAGCGGGTTACGAGCAGTACTTC
>TRBJ2-7|15|TRBD2|-|TRBV29-1
CSVMVAGERWYEQYF
TGCAGCGTTATGGTAGCGGGCGAGAGGTGGTACGAGCAGTACTTC
>TRBJ2-1|15|-|-|TRBV28
CASSFKQGVLNEQFF
TGTGCCAGCAGTTTTAAACAGGGAGTCCTGAATGAGCAGTTCTTC
>TRBJ2-7|14|TRBD2|-|TRBV9
CASSLTSGTYEQYF
TGTGCCAGCAGCTTGACTAGCGGGACCTACGAGCAGTACTTC
>TRBJ2-1|15|-|-|TRBV9
CASSVSGESYNEQFF
TGTGCCAGCAGCGTATCGGGGGAGTCGTACAATGAGCAGTTCTTC
>TRBJ2-1|15|-|once|TRBV5-6
CASSVHPMAESTGFF
TGTGCCAGCAGCGTGCACCCCATGGCAGAAAGCACGGGGTTCTTC
>TRBJ2-5|14|-|-|TRBV4-1
CASSQEGSIETQYF
TGCGCCAGCAGCCAAGAAGGTAGCATCGAGACCCAGTACTTC
>TRBJ2-3|14|-|-|TRBV14
CASSQARGTDTQYF
TGTGCCAGCAGCCAGGCACGTGGCACAGATACGCAGTATTTT
>TRBJ1-2|13|-|-|TRBV25-1
CASSVQGSYGYTF
TGTGCCAGCAGTGTCCAGGGAAGCTATGGCTACACCTTC
>TRBJ2-3|15|TRBD1|-|TRBV7-8
CASSLEPGGTDTQYF
TGTGCCAGCAGCTTAGAGCCAGGGGGAACAGATACGCAGTATTTT
>TRBJ2-2|19|-|-|TRBV4-2
CASSQDMGRGLGTAGELFF
TGTGCCAGCAGCCAAGATATGGGACGGGGACTGGGGACGGCCGGGGAGCTGTTTTTT
>TRBJ2-3|19|-|-|TRBV19
CASRTKGLPEFNSTDTQYF
TGTGCCAGTAGGACTAAAGGACTCCCAGAATTTAACTCGACAGATACGCAGTATTTT
>TRBJ2-1|14|TRBD2|-|TRBV9
CASSVGEGRDEQFF
TGTGCCAGCAGCGTAGGGGAGGGTCGGGATGAGCAGTTCTTC
>TRBJ2-7|14|TRBD2|-|TRBV5-1
CASSPTSGEYEQYF
TGCGCCAGCAGCCCGACTAGCGGAGAGTACGAGCAGTACTTC
>TRBJ2-7|13|-|-|TRBV4-3
CASSQDMRYEQYF
TGCGCCAGCAGCCAAGATATGCGCTACGAGCAGTACTTC
>TRBJ1-4|14|-|few|TRBV19
CASSIPGMNEKLFF
TGTGCCAGTAGTATACCAGGGATGAATGAAAAACTGTTTTTT
>TRBJ2-7|16|TRBD2|-|TRBV19
CASSTLAGGLRYEQYF
TGTGCCAGTAGTACCCTAGCGGGAGGACTACGCTACGAGCAGTACTTC
>TRBJ2-7|14|-|-|TRBV7-3
CASSLGRVSYEQYF
TGTGCCAGCAGCTTGGGCAGGGTTTCCTACGAGCAGTACTTC
>TRBJ2-1|18|TRBD1|once|TRBV28
CASSILTGTGGYRNEQFF
TGTGCCAGCAGCATTCTCACCGGGACAGGGGGCTACCGCAATGAGCAGTTCTTC
>TRBJ1-2|15|-|once|TRBV4-1
CASSQGEGVFGGYTF
TGCGCCAGCAGCCAAGGAGAGGGGGTATTTGGAGGCTACACCTTC
>TRBJ2-7|13|-|-|TRBV5-1
CASSPDYSYEQYF
TGCGCCAGCAGCCCGGACTACTCCTACGAGCAGTACTTC
>TRBJ1-6|15|-|-|TRBV19
CASSIDRGFNSPLHF
TGTGCCAGTAGTATAGATCGGGGTTTTAATTCACCCCTCCACTTT
>TRBJ2-7|16|-|-|TRBV28
CASSRPPDSAPPEQYF
TGTGCCAGCAGTCGGCCCCCGGACAGCGCACCCCCCGAGCAGTACTTC
>TRBJ2-1|16|TRBD2|-|TRBV4-3
CASSQDRAGVYNEQFF
TGCGCCAGCAGCCAAGATAGAGCGGGGGTCTACAATGAGCAGTTCTTC
>TRBJ1-1|10|-|-|TRBV6-6
CASGDTEAFF
TGTGCCTCAGGGGACACTGAAGCTTTCTTT
>TRBJ2-2|16|-|-|TRBV4-1
CASSSIGGADTGELFF
TGCGCCAGCAGCTCTATAGGAGGGGCGGACACCGGGGAGCTGTTTTTT
>TRBJ1-6|15|-|-|TRBV27
CASSLSRAMNSPLHF
TGTGCCAGCAGTTTATCGAGGGCTATGAATTCACCCCTCCACTTT
>TRBJ2-1|13|-|-|TRBV5-5
CASSQTLWPQQFF
TGTGCCAGCAGCCAAACGTTGTGGCCCCAGCAGTTCTTC
>TRBJ2-7|15|TRBD2|once|TRBV5-4
CASSPIAGADYEQYF
TGTGCCAGCAGCCCTATAGCGGGAGCGGACTACGAGCAGTACTTC
>TRBJ2-7|15|TRBD2|-|TRBV7-9
CASSPSGRSSYEQYF
TGTGCCAGCAGCCCTAGCGGGAGGAGCTCCTACGAGCAGTACTTC
>TRBJ2-6|16|-|-|TRBV27
CASRVNQGAGANVLTF
TGTGCCAGCAGAGTTAACCAGGGCGCTGGGGCCAACGTCCTGACTTTC
>TRBJ1-1|14|TRBD1|few|TRBV29-1
CSVGGQGMNTEAFF
TGCAGCGTTGGGGGACAGGGTATGAACACTGAAGCTTTCTTT
>TRBJ2-5|13|-|once|TRBV5-4
CASSSRDSQGQYF
TGTGCCAGCAGCTCCCGGGACTCCCAAGGCCAGTACTTC
>TRBJ1-2|15|TRBD1|-|TRBV6-5
CASSYSDRGYYGYTF
TGTGCCAGCAGTTATTCTGACAGGGGTTACTATGGCTACACCTTC
>TRBJ1-5|15|-|few|TRBV28
CASNPGTHSNQPQHF
TGTGCCAGCAACCCTGGGACACATAGCAATCAGCCCCAGCATTTT
>TRBJ2-1|15|-|-|TRBV27
CASRELGGGNNEQFF
TGTGCCAGCCGGGAACTAGGCGGTGGAAACAATGAGCAGTTCTTC
>TRBJ1-1|16|TRBD1|once|TRBV28
CASSPLPGTVNTEAFF
TGTGCCAGCAGTCCATTACCCGGGACAGTTAACACTGAAGCTTTCTTT
>TRBJ1-2|13|-|-|TRBV9
CASSAEFRDGYTF
TGTGCCAGCAGCGCCGAGTTCAGGGATGGCTACACCTTC
>TRBJ2-5|11|-|-|TRBV5-1
CASSRGETQYF
TGCGCCAGCAGCAGGGGGGAGACCCAGTACTTC
>TRBJ2-3|18|TRBD2|-|TRBV7-9
CASSLRVTTSGRQDTQYF
TGTGCCAGCAGCTTAAGGGTTACTACTAGCGGGAGGCAGGATACGCAGTATTTT
>TRBJ1-5|14|-|-|TRBV9
CASSVGGYGQPQHF
TGTGCCAGCAGCGTTGGGGGGTATGGTCAGCCCCAGCATTTT